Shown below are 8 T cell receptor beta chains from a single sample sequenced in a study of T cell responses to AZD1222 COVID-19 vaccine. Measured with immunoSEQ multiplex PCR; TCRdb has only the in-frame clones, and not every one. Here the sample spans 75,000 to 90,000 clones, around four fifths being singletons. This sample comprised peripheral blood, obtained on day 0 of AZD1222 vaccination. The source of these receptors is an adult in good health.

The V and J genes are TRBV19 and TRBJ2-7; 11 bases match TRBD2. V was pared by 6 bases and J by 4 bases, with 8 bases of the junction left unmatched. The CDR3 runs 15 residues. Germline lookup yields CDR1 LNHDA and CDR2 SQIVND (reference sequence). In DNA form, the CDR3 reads TGTGCCAGTAGCACTAGCGGGAGTCGGTATTACGAGCAGTACTTC. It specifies CASSTSGSRYYEQYF.

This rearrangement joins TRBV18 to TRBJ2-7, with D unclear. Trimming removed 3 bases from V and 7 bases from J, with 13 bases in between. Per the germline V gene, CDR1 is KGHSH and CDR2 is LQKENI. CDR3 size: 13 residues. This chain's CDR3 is CASSPLGMGEQYF. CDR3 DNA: TGTGCCAGCTCACCCTTAGGGATGGGTGAGCAGTACTTC.

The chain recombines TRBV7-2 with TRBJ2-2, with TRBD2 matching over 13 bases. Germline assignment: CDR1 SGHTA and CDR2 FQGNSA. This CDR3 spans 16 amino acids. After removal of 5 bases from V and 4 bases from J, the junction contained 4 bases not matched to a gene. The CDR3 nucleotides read TGTGCCAGCAGCCCGGGACTAGCGGGAACCACCGGGGAGCTGTTTTTT. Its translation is CASSPGLAGTTGELFF.

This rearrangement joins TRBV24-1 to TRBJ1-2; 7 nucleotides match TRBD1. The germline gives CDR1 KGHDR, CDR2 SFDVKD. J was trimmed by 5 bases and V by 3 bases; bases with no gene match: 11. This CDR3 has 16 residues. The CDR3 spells CATSDAGTDDIYGYTF. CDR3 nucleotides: TGTGCCACCAGTGATGCCGGGACAGACGATATTTATGGCTACACCTTC.

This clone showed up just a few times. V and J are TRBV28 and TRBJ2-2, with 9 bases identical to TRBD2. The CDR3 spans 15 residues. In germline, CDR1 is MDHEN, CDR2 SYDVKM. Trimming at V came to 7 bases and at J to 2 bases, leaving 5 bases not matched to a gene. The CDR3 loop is CASKPTSGNTGELFF. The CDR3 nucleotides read TGTGCCAGCAAGCCGACTAGCGGAAACACCGGGGAGCTGTTTTTT.

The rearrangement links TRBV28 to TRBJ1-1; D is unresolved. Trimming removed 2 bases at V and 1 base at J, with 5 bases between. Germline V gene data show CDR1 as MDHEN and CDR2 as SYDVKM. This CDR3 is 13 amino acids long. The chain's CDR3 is CASSLAENTEAFF. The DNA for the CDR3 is TGTGCCAGCAGTTTAGCAGAGAACACTGAAGCTTTCTTT.

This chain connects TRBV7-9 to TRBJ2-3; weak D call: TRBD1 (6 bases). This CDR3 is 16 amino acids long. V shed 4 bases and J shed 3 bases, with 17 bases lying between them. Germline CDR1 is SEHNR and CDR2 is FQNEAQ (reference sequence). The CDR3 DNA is TGTGCCAGCAGCTCTGAAGTAGGGGGAGTGACAGATACGCAGTATTTT. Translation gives CASSSEVGGVTDTQYF.

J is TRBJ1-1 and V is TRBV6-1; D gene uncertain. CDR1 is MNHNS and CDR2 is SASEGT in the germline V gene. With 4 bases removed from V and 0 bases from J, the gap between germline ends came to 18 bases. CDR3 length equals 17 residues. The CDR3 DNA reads TGTGCCAGCAGTGTTTGGCCCCCGCGGGGTCTGAACACTGAAGCTTTCTTT. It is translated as CASSVWPPRGLNTEAFF.